This T cell receptor beta chain was identified during a study of cytomegalovirus exposure and HLA in healthy donors. Study-wide findings and caveats: High sensitivity and specificity were reportedly achieved when the classifier diagnosed cytomegalovirus status. For most TCR sequences rarity was the rule, although some public TCRs occurred in many donors.

Clones were read by immunoSEQ multiplex PCR, and TCRdb kept only the in-frame ones, dropping some. The data contain under 250,000 clones, roughly 87% of them singletons. As to this clone: As yet, its antigen is unknown.

The V gene's germline CDR1 is SQVTM and CDR2 ANQGSEA. This CDR3 contains 15 residues. The ends were cut back, 6 bases at V and 2 bases at J, with 18 bases in the middle. The clonotype was recovered from a man between 18 and 35 years old in good health and CMV-seropositive. The sample consisted of PBMCs. The rearrangement joins TRBV29-1 to TRBJ2-3, with D perhaps matching TRBD2 (6 bases). CDR3 nucleotides: TGCAGCGTCGCCCTCCCTGGGAGGTACACAGATACGCAGTATTTT. Protein sequence: CSVALPGRYTDTQYF.